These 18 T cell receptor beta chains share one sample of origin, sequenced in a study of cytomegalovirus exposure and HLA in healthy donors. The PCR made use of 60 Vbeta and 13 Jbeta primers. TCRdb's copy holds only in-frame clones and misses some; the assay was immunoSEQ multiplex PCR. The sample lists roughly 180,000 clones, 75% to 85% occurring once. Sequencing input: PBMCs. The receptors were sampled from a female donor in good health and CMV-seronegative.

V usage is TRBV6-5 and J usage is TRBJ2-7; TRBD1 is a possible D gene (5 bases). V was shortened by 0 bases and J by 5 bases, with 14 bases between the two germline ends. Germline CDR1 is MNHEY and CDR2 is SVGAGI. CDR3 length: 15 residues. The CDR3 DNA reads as TGTGCCAGCAGTTACTCGGCTCTAGGGGCCAACGAGCAGTACTTC. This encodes CASSYSALGANEQYF.

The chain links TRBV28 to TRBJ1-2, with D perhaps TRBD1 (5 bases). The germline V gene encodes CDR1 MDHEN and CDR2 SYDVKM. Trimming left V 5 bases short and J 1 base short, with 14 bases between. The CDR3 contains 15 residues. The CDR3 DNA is TGTGCCAGCAGTACTCTCAGGGATCTTAACTATGGCTACACCTTC. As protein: CASSTLRDLNYGYTF.

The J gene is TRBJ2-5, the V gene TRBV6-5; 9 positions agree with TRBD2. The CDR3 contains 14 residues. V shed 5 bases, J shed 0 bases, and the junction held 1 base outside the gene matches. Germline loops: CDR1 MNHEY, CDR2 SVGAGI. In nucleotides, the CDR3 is TGTGCCAGCAGTGGACTAGCGAACCAAGAGACCCAGTACTTC. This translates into CASSGLANQETQYF.

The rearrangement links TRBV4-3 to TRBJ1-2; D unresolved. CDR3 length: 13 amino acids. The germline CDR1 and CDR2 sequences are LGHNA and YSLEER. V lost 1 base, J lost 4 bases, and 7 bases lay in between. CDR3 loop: CASSQASFYGYTF. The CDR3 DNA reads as TGCGCCAGCAGCCAAGCGTCCTTCTATGGCTACACCTTC.

The DNA for the CDR3 is TGTGCCACTTTCGCCGGGGAGCAGTACTTC. Its protein product is CATFAGEQYF. This sequence joins TRBV25-1 and TRBJ2-7; D not certain. Trimming took 10 bases from V and 7 from J, leaving 11 bases between them. The CDR3 covers 10 residues. Per the germline V gene, CDR1 is MGHDK and CDR2 is SYGVNS.

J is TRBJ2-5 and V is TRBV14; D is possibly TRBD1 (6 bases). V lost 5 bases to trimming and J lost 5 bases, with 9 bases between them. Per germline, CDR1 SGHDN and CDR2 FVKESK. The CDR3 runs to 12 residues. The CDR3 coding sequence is TGTGCCAGCAGCTACAGGGAGGAGACCCAGTACTTC. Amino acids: CASSYREETQYF.

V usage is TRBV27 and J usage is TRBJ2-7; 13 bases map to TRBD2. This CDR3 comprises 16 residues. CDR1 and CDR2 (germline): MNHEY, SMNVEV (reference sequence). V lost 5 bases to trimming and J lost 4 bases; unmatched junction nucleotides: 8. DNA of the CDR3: TGTGCCAGCAGTACTAGGACTAGCGGGAGTATTTACGAGCAGTACTTC. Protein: CASSTRTSGSIYEQYF.

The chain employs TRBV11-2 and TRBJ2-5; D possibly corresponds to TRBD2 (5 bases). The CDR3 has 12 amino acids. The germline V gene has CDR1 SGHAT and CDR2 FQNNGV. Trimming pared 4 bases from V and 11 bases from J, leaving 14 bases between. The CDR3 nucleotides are TGTGCCAGCAGCTCCAAGGACTGGGAGCAGTACTTC. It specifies CASSSKDWEQYF.

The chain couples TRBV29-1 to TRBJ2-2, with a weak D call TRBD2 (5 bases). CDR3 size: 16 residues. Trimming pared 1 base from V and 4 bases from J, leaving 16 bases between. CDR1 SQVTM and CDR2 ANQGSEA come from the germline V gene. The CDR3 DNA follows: TGCAGCGTTGAAGTGAGCGGCCGCTCGGCCACCGGGGAGCTGTTTTTT. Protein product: CSVEVSGRSATGELFF.

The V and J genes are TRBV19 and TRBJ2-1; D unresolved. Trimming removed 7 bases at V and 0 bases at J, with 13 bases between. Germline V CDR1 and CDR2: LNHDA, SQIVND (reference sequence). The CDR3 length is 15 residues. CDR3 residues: CASKEQSSSYNEQFF. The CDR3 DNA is TGTGCCAGTAAGGAGCAGTCGAGCTCCTACAATGAGCAGTTCTTC. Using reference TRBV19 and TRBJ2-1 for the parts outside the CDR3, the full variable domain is DGGITQSPKYLFRKEGQNVTLSCEQNLNHDAMYWYRQDPGQGLRLIYYSQIVNDFQKGDIAEGYSVSREKKESFPLTVTSAQKNPTAFYLCASKEQSSSYNEQFFGPGTRLTVL.

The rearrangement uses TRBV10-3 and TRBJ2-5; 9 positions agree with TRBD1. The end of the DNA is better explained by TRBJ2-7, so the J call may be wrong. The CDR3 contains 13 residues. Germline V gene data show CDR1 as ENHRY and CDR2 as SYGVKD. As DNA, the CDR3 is TGTGCCATCAAACGGACAGGGGCCTTCGAGCAGTACTTC. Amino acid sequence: CAIKRTGAFEQYF.

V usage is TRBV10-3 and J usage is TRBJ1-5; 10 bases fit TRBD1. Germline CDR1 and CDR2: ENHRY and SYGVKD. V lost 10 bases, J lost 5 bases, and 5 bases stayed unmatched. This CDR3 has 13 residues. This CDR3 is CATRQGADQPQHF. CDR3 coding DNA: TGTGCCACCCGACAGGGGGCTGATCAGCCCCAGCATTTT.

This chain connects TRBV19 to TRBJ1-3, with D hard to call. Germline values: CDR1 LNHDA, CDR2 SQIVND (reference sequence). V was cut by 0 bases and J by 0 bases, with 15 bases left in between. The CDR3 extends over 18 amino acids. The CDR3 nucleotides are TGTGCCAGTAGTATAGACCTTCGTCCGGGAAGCTCTGGAAACACCATATATTTT. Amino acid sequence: CASSIDLRPGSSGNTIYF.

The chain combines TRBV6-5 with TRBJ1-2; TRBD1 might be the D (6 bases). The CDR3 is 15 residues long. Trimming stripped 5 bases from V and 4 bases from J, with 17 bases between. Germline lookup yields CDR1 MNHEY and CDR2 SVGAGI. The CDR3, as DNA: TGTGCCAGCAGTCCAACAGGGAATCCCCCCTATGGCTACACCTTC. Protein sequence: CASSPTGNPPYGYTF.

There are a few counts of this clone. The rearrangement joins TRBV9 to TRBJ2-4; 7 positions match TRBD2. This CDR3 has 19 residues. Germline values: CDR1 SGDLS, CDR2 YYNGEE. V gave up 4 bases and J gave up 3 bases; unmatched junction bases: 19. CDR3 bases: TGTGCCAGCAGCCCTAAGTCCGAGTGGGGGGGGTTGGTCAAAAACATTCAGTACTTC. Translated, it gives CASSPKSEWGGLVKNIQYF. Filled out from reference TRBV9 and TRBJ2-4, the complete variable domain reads DSGVTQTPKHLITATGQRVTLRCSPRSGDLSVYWYQQSLDQGLQFLIQYYNGEERAKGNILERFSAQQFPDLHSELNLSSLELGDSALYFCASSPKSEWGGLVKNIQYFGAGTRLSVL.

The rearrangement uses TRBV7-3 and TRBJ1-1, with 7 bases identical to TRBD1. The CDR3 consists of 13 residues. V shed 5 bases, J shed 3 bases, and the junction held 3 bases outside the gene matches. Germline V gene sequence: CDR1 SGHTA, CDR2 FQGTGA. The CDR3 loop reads CASSQTGDTEAFF. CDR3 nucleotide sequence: TGTGCCAGCAGCCAAACAGGGGACACTGAAGCTTTCTTT.

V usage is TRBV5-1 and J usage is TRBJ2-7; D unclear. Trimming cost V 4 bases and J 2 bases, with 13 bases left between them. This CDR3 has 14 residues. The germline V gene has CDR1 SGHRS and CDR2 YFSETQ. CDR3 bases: TGCGCCAGCAGCAAGGAGACGGTTACCTACGAGCAGTACTTC. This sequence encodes CASSKETVTYEQYF.

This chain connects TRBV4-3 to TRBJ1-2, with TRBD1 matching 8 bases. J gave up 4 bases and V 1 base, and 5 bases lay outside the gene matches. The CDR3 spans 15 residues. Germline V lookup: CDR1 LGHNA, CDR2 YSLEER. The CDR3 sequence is CASSQGTGMTYGYTF. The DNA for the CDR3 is TGCGCCAGCAGCCAAGGGACAGGGATGACCTATGGCTACACCTTC.